This T cell receptor (beta chain) was obtained from a study of vaccination and CD4 T cells after COVID-19 (dated by TCRdb to 2022 to 2024). The study in broad terms: Convalescent patients had a positive SARS-CoV-2 result on nasal swab PCR, and of these patients, several had mild disease and one had severe disease. As controls, cultures received a CEFX viral epitope pool (the positive control), an HIV-1 Nef peptide pool (the negative control), or no peptide at all. Post-vaccine blood samples were obtained a median of about 77 days after the second vaccine dose, with a range of about 14 to 250 days. Participants received two doses of either the Pfizer-BioNTech BNT162b2 vaccine (n=8) or the Moderna mRNA-1273 vaccine (n=2). In the convalescent cohort there were six males and four females, among whom were two Hispanic individuals, seven Caucasians, two Asians and one multiracial person. For stimulating the cultures, overlapping spike peptide pools were used, derived from SARS-CoV-2 as well as from the common cold coronaviruses HCoV-NL63, HCoV-OC43 and HCoV-229E. Post-COVID blood samples were collected from convalescent patients a median of roughly 100 days after diagnosis, with a range of roughly 30 to 170 days. The spike-specific CD4+ TCR repertoire was compared before and after mRNA vaccination in approximately ten COVID-19 convalescent patients and several infection-naive healthy vaccine recipients.

From its cysteine to its phenylalanine, the CDR3 spans 14 amino acids. Only CDR3 DNA remains: 42 bases, in frame from the first base. The CDR1 and CDR2 encoded by the germline V gene (reference sequence) are DFQATT and SNEGSKA. Clipping removes 5 bases from V and 4 bases from J, with 6 as the unmatched junction base count. Reading the label with the study, this specimen's treatment or condition is: approximately 9-day PBMC culture with coronavirus spike peptide pools or control peptides (ViraFEST assay). The ViraFEST assay was used in the study, in which antigen-specific T cells were expanded with peptide pools and expanded clonotypes were subsequently identified by TCR sequencing. Positive SARS-CoV-2 PCR tests in the convalescent patients dated from March to December 2020, before Alpha, Beta and Delta variants emerged in the United States. Each well held approximately 2 million PBMCs cultured in IMDM containing approximately 5% human AB serum and 10 IU/ml IL-2, with about 10 ug/ml peptide pools added. On days 3 and 7, half of the culture medium was replaced with fresh IL-2-containing medium. CD4+ T cells were isolated after around 11 days of culture through negative selection using the EasySep CD4+ T cell isolation kit. Ficoll-Paque Plus gradient centrifugation was used to isolate PBMCs from whole blood, and the isolated PBMCs were then either used fresh or cryopreserved at -140C. Culture conditions were generally each tested in triplicate wells.

This clonotype was detected only a few times. Which antigen it targets is not known. No base quality information exists; no much larger clone differs at one position. Preparation of the library involved PCR. DNA from cultured CD4+ T cells underwent TCR sequencing with the Oncomine TCR Beta short-read assay at the Johns Hopkins FTIC core. The QIAamp micro DNA kit was used to extract genomic DNA from the cultured CD4+ T cells. Oncomine TCR Beta libraries from cultured CD4+ T cells were pooled using unique dual indexes and sequenced on an Illumina iSeq 100. The authors' pipeline ran thus. Non-productive sequences were removed, and CDR3s not starting with C, not ending with F or W, or shorter than 7 amino acids were discarded. The MANAFEST web application identified antigen-specific clonotypes by comparing peptide-stimulated wells against reference wells and other culture wells. An FDR below 0.05, an odds ratio above 5, and a productive frequency above 0.1% in at least two of three replicate wells were required for clones to be considered positive. Clonotypes that were significantly expanded in both SARS-CoV-2 spike wells and at least one common cold coronavirus spike condition were defined as cross-reactive. CDR3 homology was assessed with Levenshtein distances (stringdist) and unrooted phylogenetic trees (ape) in R version 3.6.1. The public reads were reanalyzed by TCRdb: fastp trimming at Q25, MiXCR alignment, in-frame beta chains only. Here each entry gathers all rows of one CDR3 protein and keeps the most common genes and DNA. The V and J calls and clone size come from TCRdb's table, not from the authors' own analysis. The sample table shows some 11,000 distinct CDR3 sequences, and around 70% are seen once. Roughly an eighth of the sample rests with the top ten.

Broad study findings and their caveats: Among convalescent patients, a median about 86% of the SARS-CoV-2-reactive clones seen after vaccination appeared only after vaccination, which suggests priming specific to the vaccine. Relatively few convalescent patients were included in the study, and early timepoints after natural infection were not analyzed. Although the median number of SARS-CoV-2-reactive clonotypes went up from more than 20 after infection to 38 after vaccination, the increase was not significant. Nearly all vaccine-specific clones in convalescent patients (304 of 307) were mono-reactive for SARS-CoV-2 spike rather than cross-reactive with common cold coronaviruses.

The TCR originated in a human donor who had recovered from COVID-19. Sequenced material: CD4+ T cells from blood, cultured in vitro. The rearranged chain carries TRBV20-1 and TRBJ2-2, with 8 bases matching TRBD2. The CDR3 corresponds to CSASGLASTGELFF. The DNA reads as follows: TGCAGTGCTTCCGGACTAGCTTCCACCGGGGAGCTGTTTTTT.